This T cell receptor (beta chain) was recovered during a study of T cell responses to AZD1222 COVID-19 vaccine. This CDR3 contains 16 residues. V lost 4 bases to trimming and J lost 1 base; unmatched junction nucleotides: 5. Germline V gene data show CDR1 as SEHNR and CDR2 as FQNEAQ (reference sequence). Using immunoSEQ multiplex PCR, the repertoire was profiled, and TCRdb retains in-frame clones only, with some absent. The sample holds around 130,000 clones, approximately 85% seen once. The chain employs TRBV7-9 and TRBJ2-4; 9 bases are a match to TRBD1. The sequences come from peripheral blood, collected on day 0 of AZD1222 vaccination. This clonotype originated in an adult in good health. CDR3 region: CASSSGGTGAKNIQYF. The CDR3 DNA reads as TGTGCCAGCAGCTCCGGGGGGACAGGGGCCAAAAACATTCAGTACTTC.